This T cell receptor (beta chain) was retrieved from a study of cytomegalovirus exposure and HLA in healthy donors. Study as a whole: Around 180 million T cells yielded around 120 million unique TCR beta sequences in earlier analysis. Study findings and constraints: TCR beta chains associated with HLA were, in a later analysis, more clonally expanded than equally common others. A few chains tied to CMV proved CMV antigen-specific in vitro.

The PCR ran on 60 Vbeta and 13 Jbeta primers. Assay: immunoSEQ multiplex PCR; the TCRdb copy retains only in-frame clones and omits some. The sample consists of about 190,000 clones, 60% to 85% of them appearing once. Comments on this clone: Its specificity is not known.

Material for sequencing was PBMCs. The receptor was isolated from a woman aged 18-30 years in good health and CMV-seronegative.

CDR3 in amino acids: CASSLQGAGGELFF. The CDR3 coding sequence is TGTGCCAGCAGCTTACAGGGGGCGGGCGGGGAGCTGTTTTTT. J is TRBJ2-2 and V is TRBV7-2; the match to TRBD1 covers 8 bases. From germline, CDR1 is SGHTA and CDR2 FQGNSA. The CDR3 runs 14 residues. V lost 2 bases and J lost 7; bases outside the gene matches: 3.